The following is a T cell receptor (beta chain) sequence with its context. Combining a sample-barcoded 5' primer with a J-beta primer mix, a second PCR ran for roughly 6 to 12 cycles. TCRdb passed the 5' RACE reads through MiXCR, listing each CDR3 protein once. The sample comprises approximately 800,000 distinct CDR3 sequences, 62% of which are singletons, and about 30% rests with the top ten. CDR3 length equals 16 residues. V was shortened by 0 bases and J by 8 bases, with 18 bases between the two germline ends. In germline, CDR1 is SGDLS, CDR2 YYNGEE. This specimen comes from a study of blood T cells in healthy people across ages.

This sequence joins TRBV9 and TRBJ2-1; possible D gene TRBD1, 5 bases. Sequences were obtained from blood. This clonotype was sampled from a man aged 30 to 45 in good health. The CDR3 DNA follows: TGTGCCAGCAGCGTAGTCTCGAAGGGGATATTCGATGAGCAGTTCTTC. Translated, it gives CASSVVSKGIFDEQFF.